This entry lists 8 T cell receptor beta chains sequenced from one sample in a study of radiotherapy plus CTLA-4 blockade in lung cancer (dated by TCRdb to between 2017 and 2018). Library preparation was by the immunoSEQ multiplex PCR assay. TCRdb re-hosts the immuneACCESS table, in-frame sequences only. Its copies lack some clones; in the studies checked, an unresolved V gene accounts for under half of them, and the cause for the rest is not known. The table for this sample lists over 70,000 clones; around 85% of them were counted only once. Of the sample, approximately 2% is held by the ten largest clones. Sample: peripheral blood, taken from a patient treated with radiotherapy plus ipilimumab. Receptor source: a human donor with non-small cell lung cancer who had a partial response to radiotherapy plus ipilimumab.

This chain joins TRBV19 and TRBJ2-1, with D perhaps matching TRBD2 (5 bases). V lost 6 bases, J lost 6 bases, and 9 bases lay in between. Per germline, CDR1 LNHDA and CDR2 SQIVND (reference sequence). The CDR3 totals 12 residues. CDR3 amino acids: CASRGGSNEQFF. CDR3 nucleotide sequence: TGTGCCAGTAGAGGAGGTTCCAATGAGCAGTTCTTC.

The V call is TRBV11-2, the J call TRBJ2-1; TRBD1 agrees at 7 bases. J lost 0 bases, V lost 5 bases, and 7 bases had no gene match. Germline V lookup: CDR1 SGHAT, CDR2 FQNNGV. The CDR3 spans 16 residues. DNA for the CDR3: TGTGCCAGCAGCCTAGCCTGGGACAGCTCCTACAATGAGCAGTTCTTC. The encoded protein is CASSLAWDSSYNEQFF.

The rearrangement links TRBV5-1 to TRBJ1-1, with D perhaps TRBD1 (6 bases). The CDR3 has 14 residues. Germline V lookup: CDR1 SGHRS, CDR2 YFSETQ. The germline V and J ends were trimmed by 3 bases and 1 base, with 10 bases remaining between them. The chain's CDR3 is CASSWGRGNTEAFF. The CDR3 DNA reads TGCGCCAGCAGCTGGGGCAGGGGGAACACTGAAGCTTTCTTT.

The chain has TRBV19 and TRBJ1-1; weak D call: TRBD1 (6 bases). Germline V CDR1 and CDR2: LNHDA, SQIVND (reference sequence). Trimming cost V 3 bases and J 1 base, with 9 bases left between them. This CDR3 contains 14 residues. CDR3 protein: CASSMLGANTEAFF. The CDR3, as DNA: TGTGCCAGTAGTATGTTGGGGGCGAACACTGAAGCTTTCTTT.

This sequence joins TRBV6-5 and TRBJ1-1, with D possibly matching TRBD1 (5 bases). From germline, CDR1 is MNHEY and CDR2 SVGAGI. V lost 6 bases, J lost 5 bases, and 7 bases lay in between. The CDR3 contains 11 residues. The CDR3 spells CASRGGTEAFF. The CDR3 DNA is TGTGCCAGCAGGGGGGGGACTGAAGCTTTCTTT.

In this sample, this clone turned up a few times. This sequence joins TRBV10-2 and TRBJ1-4; possibly TRBD1 for D (5 bases). There are 14 residues in the CDR3. The V and J ends lost 7 bases and 13 bases respectively, with 22 bases between them. Germline values: CDR1 WSHSY, CDR2 SAAADI. The CDR3 loop reads CASTGGVGVGGLFF. The CDR3 bases are TGCGCCAGCACCGGCGGGGTGGGGGTAGGTGGACTGTTTTTT.

The chain uses TRBV7-3 and TRBJ2-1; TRBD2 aligns across 9 bases. J lost 1 base, V lost 2 bases, and 9 bases had no gene match. CDR1 and CDR2 (germline): SGHTA, FQGTGA. The CDR3 sequence is 18 residues long. CDR3 sequence: CASSLSAGGTLSYNEQFF. CDR3 bases: TGTGCCAGCAGCTTATCTGCGGGAGGGACCCTTTCCTACAATGAGCAGTTCTTC. Full variable domain (rest looked up from reference TRBV7-3 and TRBJ2-1): GAGVSQTPSNKVTEKGKYVELRCDPISGHTALYWYRQSLGQGPEFLIYFQGTGAADDSGLPNDRFFAVRPEGSVSTLKIQRTERGDSAVYLCASSLSAGGTLSYNEQFFGPGTRLTVL.

The chain employs TRBV6-1 and TRBJ2-1; the match to TRBD1 covers 7 bases. The V segment lost 4 bases and the J segment 7 bases; nucleotides outside the gene matches: 4. This CDR3 comprises 13 residues. The V gene's germline CDR1 is MNHNS and CDR2 SASEGT. In DNA form, the CDR3 reads TGTGCCAGCAGTGCTGACAGGGCGAATGAGCAGTTCTTC. Translating gives CASSADRANEQFF.